The rows below give T cell receptor beta chains drawn from one sample of a study of CXCR3-negative and CXCR3-positive naive CD8 T cells. TCRdb reprocessed the 5' RACE reads and stores each CDR3 protein as one record, lacking DNA. The listing contains 75,000 to 100,000 distinct CDR3 sequences. What was sequenced was naive CXCR3+ CD8+ T cells from blood. All receptors come from a human donor in good health. Some clones in this sample may be carry-over from other donors' samples. Both conserved end residues are part of each CDR3.

j_call: TRBJ1-2; v_call: TRBV27; cdr3_aa: CASSLSAGDYNYGYTF
j_call: TRBJ2-1; v_call: TRBV6-5; cdr3_aa: CASSYFAGGYNEQFF
j_call: TRBJ2-1; v_call: TRBV23-1; cdr3_aa: CASGPLRSPWDEQFF
j_call: TRBJ2-4; v_call: TRBV28; cdr3_aa: CASSLYQGGKNIQYF
j_call: TRBJ2-7; v_call: TRBV5-1; cdr3_aa: CASSLGGYRDIDHEQYF
j_call: TRBJ2-5; v_call: TRBV7-6; cdr3_aa: CASSDSQDQETQYF
j_call: TRBJ2-3; v_call: TRBV29-1; cdr3_aa: CSFGQGSTDTQYF
j_call: TRBJ2-1; v_call: TRBV6-5; cdr3_aa: CASSYWRGESYNEQFF
j_call: TRBJ2-7; v_call: TRBV7-6; cdr3_aa: CASSPVGGYEQYF
j_call: TRBJ2-3; v_call: TRBV14; cdr3_aa: CASSHEYFPRTDTQYF
j_call: TRBJ2-3; v_call: TRBV30; cdr3_aa: CAWSVLGGGKDTQYF
j_call: TRBJ2-3; v_call: TRBV13; cdr3_aa: CASSASGGLVADTQYF
j_call: TRBJ2-5; v_call: TRBV28; cdr3_aa: CASSSPDRQRQETQYF
j_call: TRBJ2-1; v_call: TRBV11-2; cdr3_aa: CASSLGLAGGPNNEQFF
j_call: TRBJ2-7; v_call: TRBV27; cdr3_aa: CASSLSMGYEQYF
j_call: TRBJ2-1; v_call: TRBV7-3; cdr3_aa: CASGGGSSGNNEQFF
j_call: TRBJ1-5; v_call: TRBV28; cdr3_aa: CASSLLGSPGNQPQHF
j_call: TRBJ2-1; v_call: TRBV29-1; cdr3_aa: CSVDLGQGAYNEQFF
j_call: TRBJ2-1; v_call: TRBV12-3/TRBV12-4; cdr3_aa: CASSWLAGEAYNEQFF
j_call: TRBJ2-1; v_call: TRBV19; cdr3_aa: CASTLQGSHNEQFF
j_call: TRBJ1-4; v_call: TRBV28; cdr3_aa: CASSLMGYTNEKLFF
j_call: TRBJ1-1; v_call: TRBV6-6; cdr3_aa: CASRETGVYNTEAFF
j_call: TRBJ2-2; v_call: TRBV29-1; cdr3_aa: CSVPTNENTGELFF
j_call: TRBJ2-1; v_call: TRBV7-6; cdr3_aa: CASSLTRVLGGPIYNEQFF
j_call: TRBJ1-5; v_call: TRBV7-2; cdr3_aa: CASSLHPYRGLDQPQHF
j_call: TRBJ2-7; v_call: TRBV7-2; cdr3_aa: CASSLQGAYEQYF
j_call: TRBJ2-5; v_call: TRBV4-1; cdr3_aa: CASSHQDSRGETQYF
j_call: TRBJ2-1; v_call: TRBV5-5; cdr3_aa: CASSPVWGVYNEQFF
j_call: TRBJ2-7; v_call: TRBV19; cdr3_aa: CASSMGSGGPISYEQYF
j_call: TRBJ2-7; v_call: TRBV9; cdr3_aa: CASSVEGAPNSEQYF
j_call: TRBJ1-1; v_call: TRBV27; cdr3_aa: CASSLTGVNTEAFF
j_call: TRBJ2-2; v_call: TRBV14; cdr3_aa: CASSLYSGALTGELFF
j_call: TRBJ2-5; v_call: TRBV28; cdr3_aa: CASSPQWVLEGHGETQYF
j_call: TRBJ2-1; v_call: TRBV6-1; cdr3_aa: CASSPETSGGGYNEQFF
j_call: TRBJ2-2; v_call: TRBV5-5; cdr3_aa: CASSPFLAGNTGELFF
j_call: TRBJ2-7; v_call: TRBV20-1; cdr3_aa: CSASRALLSYEQYF
j_call: TRBJ2-7; v_call: TRBV6-6; cdr3_aa: CASSYDAGAPYEQYF
j_call: TRBJ2-7; v_call: TRBV20-1; cdr3_aa: CSGRGGETYEQYF
j_call: TRBJ2-7; v_call: TRBV3-1; cdr3_aa: CASSQEHSPPYEQYF
j_call: TRBJ1-3; v_call: TRBV27; cdr3_aa: CASGDRAGNTIYF
j_call: TRBJ2-5; v_call: TRBV5-1; cdr3_aa: CASVPLGRGQETQYF
j_call: TRBJ2-1; v_call: TRBV7-6; cdr3_aa: CASSHGAGDVYNEQFF
j_call: TRBJ2-3; v_call: TRBV12-3/TRBV12-4; cdr3_aa: CASSSPGTSTDTQYF
j_call: TRBJ2-7; v_call: TRBV19; cdr3_aa: CASSTTGGVLYEQYF
j_call: TRBJ1-6; v_call: TRBV10-2; cdr3_aa: CASSPTGEGSPLHF
j_call: TRBJ2-7; v_call: TRBV5-5; cdr3_aa: CASSLEEVQYF
j_call: TRBJ2-7; v_call: TRBV5-1; cdr3_aa: CASSLSPETFSYEQFF
j_call: TRBJ2-3; v_call: TRBV29-1; cdr3_aa: CSVESSSSTDTQYF
j_call: TRBJ2-7; v_call: TRBV18; cdr3_aa: CASSRQGAFYEQYF
j_call: TRBJ1-2; v_call: TRBV25-1; cdr3_aa: CASSDRAPHTNYGYTF
j_call: TRBJ1-1; v_call: TRBV6-2/TRBV6-3; cdr3_aa: CASSQPVTEMNTEAFF
j_call: TRBJ2-5; v_call: TRBV14; cdr3_aa: CASSFGLAGQETQYF
j_call: TRBJ2-1; v_call: TRBV20-1; cdr3_aa: CSVCELGDNEQFF
j_call: TRBJ2-1; v_call: TRBV7-9; cdr3_aa: CASSWGLEQFF
j_call: TRBJ2-5; v_call: TRBV5-5; cdr3_aa: CASSLAGTDQETQYF
j_call: TRBJ2-5; v_call: TRBV29-1; cdr3_aa: CSVEASRVLRETQYF
j_call: TRBJ2-1; v_call: TRBV20-1; cdr3_aa: CSARASGTSGGADEQFF